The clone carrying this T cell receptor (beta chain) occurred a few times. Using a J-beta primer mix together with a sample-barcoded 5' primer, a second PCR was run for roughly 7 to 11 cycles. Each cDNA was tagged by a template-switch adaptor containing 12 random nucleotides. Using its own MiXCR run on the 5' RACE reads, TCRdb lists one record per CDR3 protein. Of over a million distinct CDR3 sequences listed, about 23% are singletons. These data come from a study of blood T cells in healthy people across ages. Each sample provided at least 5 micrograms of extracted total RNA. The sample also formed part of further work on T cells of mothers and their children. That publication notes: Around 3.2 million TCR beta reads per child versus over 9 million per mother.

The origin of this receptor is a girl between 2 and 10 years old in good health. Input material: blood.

This CDR3 reads CASSPHGAVTRGNTEAFF. The CDR3 DNA reads TGTGCCAGCAGTCCCCACGGGGCAGTTACACGGGGGAACACTGAAGCTTTCTTT. This chain joins TRBV6-1 and TRBJ1-1, with a possible D match to TRBD1 (5 bases). V lost 5 bases, J lost 1 base, and 23 bases lay in between. The CDR3 totals 18 residues. Germline V gene data show CDR1 as MNHNS and CDR2 as SASEGT.